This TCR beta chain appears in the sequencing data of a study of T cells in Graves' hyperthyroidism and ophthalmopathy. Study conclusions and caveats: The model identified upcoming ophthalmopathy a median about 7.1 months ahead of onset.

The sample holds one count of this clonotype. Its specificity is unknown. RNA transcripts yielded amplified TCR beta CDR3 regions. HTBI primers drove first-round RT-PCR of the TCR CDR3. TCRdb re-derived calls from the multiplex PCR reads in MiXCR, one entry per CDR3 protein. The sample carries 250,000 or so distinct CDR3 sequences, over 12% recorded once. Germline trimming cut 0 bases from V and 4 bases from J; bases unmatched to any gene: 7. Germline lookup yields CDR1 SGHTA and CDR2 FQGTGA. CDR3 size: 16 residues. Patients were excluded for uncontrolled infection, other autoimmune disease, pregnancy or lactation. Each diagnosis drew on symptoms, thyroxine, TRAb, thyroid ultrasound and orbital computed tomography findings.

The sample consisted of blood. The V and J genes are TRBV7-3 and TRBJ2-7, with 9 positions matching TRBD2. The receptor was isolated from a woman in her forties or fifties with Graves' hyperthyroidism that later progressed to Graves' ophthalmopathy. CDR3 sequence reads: CASSLTGSGRLYEQYF. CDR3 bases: TGTGCCAGCAGCTTAACGGGAAGCGGGAGGCTATACGAGCAGTACTTC.